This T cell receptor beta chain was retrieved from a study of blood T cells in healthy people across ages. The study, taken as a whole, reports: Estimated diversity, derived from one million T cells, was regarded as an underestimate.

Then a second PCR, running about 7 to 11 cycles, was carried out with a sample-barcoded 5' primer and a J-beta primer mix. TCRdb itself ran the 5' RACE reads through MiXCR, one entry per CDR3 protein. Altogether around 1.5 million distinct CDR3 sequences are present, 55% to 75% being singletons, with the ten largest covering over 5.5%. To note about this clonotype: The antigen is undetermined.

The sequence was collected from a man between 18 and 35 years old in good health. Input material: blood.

The CDR3 region is CSATSGTSGGASYNEQFF. DNA for the CDR3: TGCAGTGCTACGTCCGGGACTAGCGGGGGGGCCTCCTACAATGAGCAGTTCTTC. V gene TRBV20-1 combines with J gene TRBJ2-1; 16 bases line up with TRBD2. This CDR3 region has 18 residues. In germline, CDR1 is DFQATT, CDR2 SNEGSKA (reference sequence). J was trimmed by 0 bases and V by 4 bases; bases with no gene match: 6.